This T cell receptor (beta chain) was sequenced during a study of ipilimumab plus nivolumab after autologous stem cell transplantation. Study context: A median of about eight nivolumab and a few ipilimumab doses were given. Myeloma cases were transplant-naive high-risk or relapsed within 3 years post first autologous transplant.

Checkpoint therapy with ipilimumab 1 mg/kg began 14 to 28 days after transplant. Patients got 3 mg/kg IV nivolumab weeks 1, 4, 7, 10, then biweekly through week 26. V was pared by 6 bases and J by 0 bases, with 12 bases between. This CDR3 is built from 14 residues. CDR1 is MDHEN, CDR2 SYDVKM, per germline. Here immunoSEQ multiplex PCR was the method, and the copy in TCRdb shows in-frame clones only, minus some. The sample has about 47,000 clones, approximately 91% seen once. This rearrangement joins TRBV28 to TRBJ2-7, with a possible D match to TRBD1 (5 bases). The receptor's source is a male donor with multiple myeloma. The sample here was PBMCs, taken in a trial of ipilimumab plus nivolumab as post-transplant consolidation. CDR3 in amino acids: CASRPQGSSYEQYF. CDR3 coding DNA: TGTGCCAGCAGGCCCCAGGGTTCCTCCTACGAGCAGTACTTC.